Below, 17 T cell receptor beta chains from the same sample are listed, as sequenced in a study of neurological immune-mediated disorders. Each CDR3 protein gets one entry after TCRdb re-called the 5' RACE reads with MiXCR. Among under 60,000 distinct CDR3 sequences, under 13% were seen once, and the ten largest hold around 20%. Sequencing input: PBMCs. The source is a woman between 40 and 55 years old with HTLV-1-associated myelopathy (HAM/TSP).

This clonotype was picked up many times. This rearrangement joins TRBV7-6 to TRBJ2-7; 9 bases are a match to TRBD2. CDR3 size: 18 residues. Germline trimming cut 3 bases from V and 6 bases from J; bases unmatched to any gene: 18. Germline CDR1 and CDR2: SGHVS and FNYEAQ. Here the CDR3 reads CASSLSPPVGGGAGEQYF. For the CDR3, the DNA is TGTGCCAGCAGCTTGAGCCCCCCTGTTGGCGGGGGGGCAGGCGAGCAGTACTTC.

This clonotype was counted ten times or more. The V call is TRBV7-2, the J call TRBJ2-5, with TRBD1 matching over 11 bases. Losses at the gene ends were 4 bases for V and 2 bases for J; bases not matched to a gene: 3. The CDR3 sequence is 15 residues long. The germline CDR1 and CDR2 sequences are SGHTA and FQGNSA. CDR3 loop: CASSSDRGRQETQYF. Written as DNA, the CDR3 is TGTGCCAGCAGCTCGGACAGGGGGCGGCAAGAGACCCAGTACTTC.

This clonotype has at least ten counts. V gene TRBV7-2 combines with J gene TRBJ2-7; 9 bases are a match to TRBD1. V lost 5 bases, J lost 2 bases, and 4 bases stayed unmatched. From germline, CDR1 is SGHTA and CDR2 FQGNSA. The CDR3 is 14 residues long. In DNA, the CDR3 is TGTGCCAGCAGCCGGGACAGGGTCGCCTACGAGCAGTACTTC. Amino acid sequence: CASSRDRVAYEQYF.

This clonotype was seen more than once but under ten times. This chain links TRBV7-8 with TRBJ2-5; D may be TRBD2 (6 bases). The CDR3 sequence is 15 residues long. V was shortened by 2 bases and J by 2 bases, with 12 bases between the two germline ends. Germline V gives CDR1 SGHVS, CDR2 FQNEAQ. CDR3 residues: CASSLQAGSQETQYF. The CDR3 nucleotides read TGTGCCAGCAGCTTACAGGCGGGATCACAAGAGACCCAGTACTTC.

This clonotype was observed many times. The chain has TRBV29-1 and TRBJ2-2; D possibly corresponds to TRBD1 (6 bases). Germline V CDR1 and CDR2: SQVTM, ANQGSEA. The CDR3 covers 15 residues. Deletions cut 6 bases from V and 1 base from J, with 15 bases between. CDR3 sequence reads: CSVGTNILNTGELFF. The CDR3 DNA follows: TGCAGCGTGGGGACAAATATATTGAACACCGGGGAGCTGTTTTTT.

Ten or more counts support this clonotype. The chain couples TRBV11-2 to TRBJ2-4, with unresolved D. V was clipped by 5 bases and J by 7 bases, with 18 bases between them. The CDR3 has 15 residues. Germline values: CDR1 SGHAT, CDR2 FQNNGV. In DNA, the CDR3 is TGTGCCAGCAGCCGATCCGCCTTTCCGCAGAACATTCAGTACTTC. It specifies CASSRSAFPQNIQYF.

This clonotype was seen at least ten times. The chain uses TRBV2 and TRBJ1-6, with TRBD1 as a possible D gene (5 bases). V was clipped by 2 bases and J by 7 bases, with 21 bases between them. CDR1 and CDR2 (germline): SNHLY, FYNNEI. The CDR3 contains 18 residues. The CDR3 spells CASSEYVIGGRTNSPLHF. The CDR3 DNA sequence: TGTGCCAGCAGTGAATATGTTATTGGGGGACGGACAAATTCACCCCTCCACTTT.

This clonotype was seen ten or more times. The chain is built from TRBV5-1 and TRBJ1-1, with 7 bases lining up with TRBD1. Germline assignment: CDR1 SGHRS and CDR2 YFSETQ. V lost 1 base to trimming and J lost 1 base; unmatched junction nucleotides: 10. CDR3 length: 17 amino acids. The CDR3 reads CASSLYPSGQANTEAFF. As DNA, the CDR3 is TGCGCCAGCAGCTTGTACCCTAGTGGACAGGCGAACACTGAAGCTTTCTTT.

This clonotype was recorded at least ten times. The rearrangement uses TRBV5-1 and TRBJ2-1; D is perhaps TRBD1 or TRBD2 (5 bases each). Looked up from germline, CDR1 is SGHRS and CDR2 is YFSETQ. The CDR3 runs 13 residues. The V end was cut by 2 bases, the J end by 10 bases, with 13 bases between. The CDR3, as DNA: TGCGCCAGCAGCTTATACGGGGACGGCGAGCAGTTCTTC. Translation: CASSLYGDGEQFF.

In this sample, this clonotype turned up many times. Here the CDR3 DNA reads TGTGCCAGCTCACCAATAACCAACACTGAAGCTTTCTTT. Translation gives CASSPITNTEAFF. The genes are TRBV18 and TRBJ1-1; D not certain. Germline CDR1 reads KGHSH; CDR2 reads LQKENI. This CDR3 region has 13 residues. V was clipped by 2 bases and J by 2 bases, with 6 bases between them.

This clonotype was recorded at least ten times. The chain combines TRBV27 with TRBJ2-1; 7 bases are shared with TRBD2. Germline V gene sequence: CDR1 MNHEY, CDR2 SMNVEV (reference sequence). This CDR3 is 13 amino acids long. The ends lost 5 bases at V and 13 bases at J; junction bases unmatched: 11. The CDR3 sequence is CASSRDYTTEQFF. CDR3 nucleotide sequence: TGTGCCAGCAGTCGGGACTACACTACGGAACAGTTCTTC.

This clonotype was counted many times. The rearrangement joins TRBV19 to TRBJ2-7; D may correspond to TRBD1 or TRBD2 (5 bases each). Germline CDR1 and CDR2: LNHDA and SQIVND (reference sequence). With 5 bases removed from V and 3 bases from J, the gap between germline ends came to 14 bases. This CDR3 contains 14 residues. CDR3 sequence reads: CASSLAGAIYEQYF. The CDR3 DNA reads TGTGCCAGTAGTCTAGCCGGGGCAATCTACGAGCAGTACTTC. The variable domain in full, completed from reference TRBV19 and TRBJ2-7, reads DGGITQSPKYLFRKEGQNVTLSCEQNLNHDAMYWYRQDPGQGLRLIYYSQIVNDFQKGDIAEGYSVSREKKESFPLTVTSAQKNPTAFYLCASSLAGAIYEQYFGPGTRLTVT.

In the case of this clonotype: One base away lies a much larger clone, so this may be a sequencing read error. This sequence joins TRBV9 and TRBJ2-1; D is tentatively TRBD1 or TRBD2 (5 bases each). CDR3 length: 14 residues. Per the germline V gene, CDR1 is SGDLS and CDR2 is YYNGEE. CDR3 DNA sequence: TGTTCCAGCAGCGTAGCTTCCAGGGAGAATGAGCAGTTCTTC. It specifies CSSSVASRENEQFF.

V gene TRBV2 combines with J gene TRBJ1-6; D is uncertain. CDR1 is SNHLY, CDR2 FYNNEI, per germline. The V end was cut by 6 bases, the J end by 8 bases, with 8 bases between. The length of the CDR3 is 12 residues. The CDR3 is CASRDGYSPLHF. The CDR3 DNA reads TGTGCCAGCAGGGATGGGTATTCACCCCTCCACTTT.

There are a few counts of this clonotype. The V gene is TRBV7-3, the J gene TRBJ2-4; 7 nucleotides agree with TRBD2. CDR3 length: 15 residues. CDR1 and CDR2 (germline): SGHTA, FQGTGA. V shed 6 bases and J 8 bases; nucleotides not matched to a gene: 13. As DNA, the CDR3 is TGTGCCAGCAGTCTAAGCGGGGCCCCCCTGGACATTCAGTACTTC. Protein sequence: CASSLSGAPLDIQYF. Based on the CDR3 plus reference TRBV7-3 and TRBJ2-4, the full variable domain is GAGVSQTPSNKVTEKGKYVELRCDPISGHTALYWYRQSLGQGPEFLIYFQGTGAADDSGLPNDRFFAVRPEGSVSTLKIQRTERGDSAVYLCASSLSGAPLDIQYFGAGTRLSVL.

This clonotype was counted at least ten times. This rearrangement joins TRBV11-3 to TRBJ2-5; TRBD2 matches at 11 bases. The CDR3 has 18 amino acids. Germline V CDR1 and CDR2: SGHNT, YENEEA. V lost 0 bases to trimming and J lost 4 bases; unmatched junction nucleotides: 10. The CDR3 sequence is CASSLEISATSGVETQYF. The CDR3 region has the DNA TGTGCCAGCAGCTTAGAAATCTCCGCGACTAGCGGGGTAGAGACCCAGTACTTC.

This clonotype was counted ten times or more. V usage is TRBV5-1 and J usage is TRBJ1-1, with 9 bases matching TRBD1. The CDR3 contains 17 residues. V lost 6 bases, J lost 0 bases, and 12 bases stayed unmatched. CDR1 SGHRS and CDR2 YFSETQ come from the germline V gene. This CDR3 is CASKRTRTGVMNTEAFF. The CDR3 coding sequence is TGCGCCAGCAAACGGACTCGGACAGGGGTAATGAACACTGAAGCTTTCTTT.